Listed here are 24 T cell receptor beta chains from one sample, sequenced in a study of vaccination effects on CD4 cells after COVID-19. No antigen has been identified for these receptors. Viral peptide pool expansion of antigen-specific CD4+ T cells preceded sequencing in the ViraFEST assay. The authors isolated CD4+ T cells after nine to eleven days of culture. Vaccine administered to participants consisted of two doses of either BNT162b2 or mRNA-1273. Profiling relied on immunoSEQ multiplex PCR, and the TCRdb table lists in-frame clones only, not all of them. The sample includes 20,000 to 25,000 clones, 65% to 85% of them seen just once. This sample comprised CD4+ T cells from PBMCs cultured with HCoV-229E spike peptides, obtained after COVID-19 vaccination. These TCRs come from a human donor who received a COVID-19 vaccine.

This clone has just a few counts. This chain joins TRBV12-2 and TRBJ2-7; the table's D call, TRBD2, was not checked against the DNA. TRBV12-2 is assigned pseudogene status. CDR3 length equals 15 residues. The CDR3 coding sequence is TGTGCAAGTCGCACACTAGCGAAAATGGTCGACGAGCAGTACTTC. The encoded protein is CASRTLAKMVDEQYF.

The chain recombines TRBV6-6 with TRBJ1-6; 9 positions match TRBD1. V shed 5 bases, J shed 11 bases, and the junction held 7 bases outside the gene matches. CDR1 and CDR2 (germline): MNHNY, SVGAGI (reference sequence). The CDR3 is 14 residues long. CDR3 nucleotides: TGTGCCAGCAGTCCACGACAGGGGGAGGCACCCCTCCACTTT. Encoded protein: CASSPRQGEAPLHF.

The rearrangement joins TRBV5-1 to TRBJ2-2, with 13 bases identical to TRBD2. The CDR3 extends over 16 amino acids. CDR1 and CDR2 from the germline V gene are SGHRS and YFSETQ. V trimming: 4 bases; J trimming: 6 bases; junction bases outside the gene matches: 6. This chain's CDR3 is CASSITTSGRPGELFF. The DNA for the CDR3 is TGCGCCAGCAGCATCACGACTAGCGGGAGGCCCGGGGAGCTGTTTTTT. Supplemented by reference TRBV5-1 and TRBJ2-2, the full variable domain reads KAGVTQTPRYLIKTRGQQVTLSCSPISGHRSVSWYQQTPGQGLQFLFEYFSETQRNKGNFPGRFSGRQFSNSRSEMNVSTLELGDSALYLCASSITTSGRPGELFFGEGSRLTVL.

The DNA for the CDR3 is TGCGCCAGCAGCTCTACCGGGACAAATTACAATGAGCAGTTCTTC. Protein: CASSSTGTNYNEQFF. The genes are TRBV5-1 and TRBJ2-1; a weak D match, TRBD1 (6 bases). This CDR3 has 15 residues. The V gene's germline CDR1 is SGHRS and CDR2 YFSETQ. V lost 3 bases, J lost 4 bases, and 14 bases lay in between. Full variable domain (outside the CDR3, taken from reference TRBV5-1 and TRBJ2-1): KAGVTQTPRYLIKTRGQQVTLSCSPISGHRSVSWYQQTPGQGLQFLFEYFSETQRNKGNFPGRFSGRQFSNSRSEMNVSTLELGDSALYLCASSSTGTNYNEQFFGPGTRLTVL.

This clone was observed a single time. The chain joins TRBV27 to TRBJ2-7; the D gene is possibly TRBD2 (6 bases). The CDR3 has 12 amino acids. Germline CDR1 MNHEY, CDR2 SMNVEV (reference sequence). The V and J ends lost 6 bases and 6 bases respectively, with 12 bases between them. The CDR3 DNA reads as TGTGCCAGCAGCGGGAGATCTGGCGAGCAGTACTTC. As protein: CASSGRSGEQYF.

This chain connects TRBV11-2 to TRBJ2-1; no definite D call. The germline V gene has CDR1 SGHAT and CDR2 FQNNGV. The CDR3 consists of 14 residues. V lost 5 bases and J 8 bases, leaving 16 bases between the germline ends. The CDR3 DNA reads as TGTGCCAGCAGCCTCTTTAGGGTCCGGGATGAGCAGTTCTTC. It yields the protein CASSLFRVRDEQFF.

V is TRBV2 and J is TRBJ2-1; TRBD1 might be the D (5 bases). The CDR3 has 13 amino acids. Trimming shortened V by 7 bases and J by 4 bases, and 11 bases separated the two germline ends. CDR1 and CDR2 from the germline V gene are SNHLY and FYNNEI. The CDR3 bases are TGTGCCAGCATGGCAGGGTCATACAATGAGCAGTTCTTC. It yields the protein CASMAGSYNEQFF.

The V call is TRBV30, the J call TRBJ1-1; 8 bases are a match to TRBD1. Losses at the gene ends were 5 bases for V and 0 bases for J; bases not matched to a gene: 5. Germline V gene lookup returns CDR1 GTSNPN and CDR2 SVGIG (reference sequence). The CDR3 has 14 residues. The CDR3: CAWHGQGMNTEAFF. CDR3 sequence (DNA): TGTGCCTGGCATGGACAGGGAATGAACACTGAAGCTTTCTTT.

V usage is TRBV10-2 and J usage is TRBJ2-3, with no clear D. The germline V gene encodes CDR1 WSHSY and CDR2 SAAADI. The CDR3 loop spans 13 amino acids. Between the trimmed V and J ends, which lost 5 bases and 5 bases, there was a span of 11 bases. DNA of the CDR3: TGCGCCAGCAGTCCCCCTCCGGGAGATACGCAGTATTTT. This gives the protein CASSPPPGDTQYF.

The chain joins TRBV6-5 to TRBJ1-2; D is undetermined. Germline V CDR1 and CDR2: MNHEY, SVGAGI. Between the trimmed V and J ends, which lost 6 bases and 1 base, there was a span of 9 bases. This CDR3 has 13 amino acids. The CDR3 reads CASRLDNNYGYTF. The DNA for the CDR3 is TGTGCCAGCAGACTCGACAATAACTATGGCTACACCTTC.

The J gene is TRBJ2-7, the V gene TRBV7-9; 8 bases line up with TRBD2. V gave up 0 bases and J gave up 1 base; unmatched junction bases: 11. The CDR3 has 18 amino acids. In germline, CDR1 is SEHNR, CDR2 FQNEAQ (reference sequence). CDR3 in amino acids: CASSLALTGTRQSYEQYF. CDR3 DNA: TGTGCCAGCAGCTTAGCGTTGACCGGGACTAGACAGTCCTACGAGCAGTACTTC.

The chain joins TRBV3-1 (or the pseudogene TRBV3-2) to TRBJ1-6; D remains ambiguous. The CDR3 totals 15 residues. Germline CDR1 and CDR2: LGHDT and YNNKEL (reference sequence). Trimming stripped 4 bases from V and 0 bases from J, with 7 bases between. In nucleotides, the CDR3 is TGTGCCAGCAGCCGGGCGAGCTCCTATAATTCACCCCTCCACTTT. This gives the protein CASSRASSYNSPLHF.

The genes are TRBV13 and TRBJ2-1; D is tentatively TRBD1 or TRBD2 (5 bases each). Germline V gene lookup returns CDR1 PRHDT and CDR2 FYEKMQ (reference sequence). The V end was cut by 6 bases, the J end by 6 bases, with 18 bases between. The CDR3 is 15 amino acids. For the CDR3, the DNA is TGTGCCAGCAGAACCCCCCCTCCGGGGCCCAATGAGCAGTTCTTC. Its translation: CASRTPPPGPNEQFF.

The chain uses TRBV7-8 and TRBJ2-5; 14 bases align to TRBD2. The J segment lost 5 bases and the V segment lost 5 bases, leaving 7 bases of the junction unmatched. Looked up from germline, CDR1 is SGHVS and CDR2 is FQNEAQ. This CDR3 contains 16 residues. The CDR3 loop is CASSLRTSGGWETQYF. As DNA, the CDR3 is TGTGCCAGCAGCCTTCGGACTAGCGGGGGGTGGGAGACCCAGTACTTC.

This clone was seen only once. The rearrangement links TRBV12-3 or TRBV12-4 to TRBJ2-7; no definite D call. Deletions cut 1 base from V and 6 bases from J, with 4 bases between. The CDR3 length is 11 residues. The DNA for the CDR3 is TGTGCCAGCAGTTTAGATCCCGAGCAGTACTTC. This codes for CASSLDPEQYF.

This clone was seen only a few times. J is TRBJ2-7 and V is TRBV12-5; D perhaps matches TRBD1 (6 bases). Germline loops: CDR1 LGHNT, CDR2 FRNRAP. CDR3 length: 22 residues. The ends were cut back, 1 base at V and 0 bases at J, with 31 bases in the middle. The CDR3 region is CASGLATGVFSLGQPSSYEQYF. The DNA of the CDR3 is TGTGCTAGTGGTTTGGCTACCGGGGTATTCAGCCTGGGACAACCGAGCTCCTACGAGCAGTACTTC.

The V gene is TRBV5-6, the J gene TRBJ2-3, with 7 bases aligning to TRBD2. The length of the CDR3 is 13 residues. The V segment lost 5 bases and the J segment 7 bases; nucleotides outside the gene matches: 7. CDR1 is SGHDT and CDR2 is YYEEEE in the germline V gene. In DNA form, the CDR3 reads TGTGCCAGCAGTCTTCCGGGGGGTAATACGCAGTATTTT. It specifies CASSLPGGNTQYF.

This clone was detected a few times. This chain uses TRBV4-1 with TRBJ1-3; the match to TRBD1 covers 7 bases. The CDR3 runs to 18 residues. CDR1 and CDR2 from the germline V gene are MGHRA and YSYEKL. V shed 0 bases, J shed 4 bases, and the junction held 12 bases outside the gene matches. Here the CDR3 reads CASSQDPGLGQAGNTIYF. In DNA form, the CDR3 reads TGCGCCAGCAGCCAAGATCCCGGGTTAGGACAGGCGGGAAACACCATATATTTT.

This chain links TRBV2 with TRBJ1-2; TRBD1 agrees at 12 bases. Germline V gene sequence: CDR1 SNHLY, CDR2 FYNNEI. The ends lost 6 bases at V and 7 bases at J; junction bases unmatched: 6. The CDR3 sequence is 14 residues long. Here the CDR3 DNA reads TGTGCCAGCAGCGAGGGACAGGGGGCAGGTGGCTACACCTTC. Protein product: CASSEGQGAGGYTF.

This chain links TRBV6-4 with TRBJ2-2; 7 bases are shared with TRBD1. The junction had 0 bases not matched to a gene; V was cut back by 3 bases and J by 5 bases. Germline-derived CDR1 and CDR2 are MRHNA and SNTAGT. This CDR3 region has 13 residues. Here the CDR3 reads CASSEQGTGELFF. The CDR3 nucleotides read TGTGCCAGCAGTGAACAGGGGACCGGGGAGCTGTTTTTT.

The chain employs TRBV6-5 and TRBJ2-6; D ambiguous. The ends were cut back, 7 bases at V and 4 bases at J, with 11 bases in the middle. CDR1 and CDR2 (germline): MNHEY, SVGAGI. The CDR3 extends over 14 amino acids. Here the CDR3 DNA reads TGTGCCAGCACGACGTCGATAGGGGCCAACGTCCTGACTTTC. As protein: CASTTSIGANVLTF.

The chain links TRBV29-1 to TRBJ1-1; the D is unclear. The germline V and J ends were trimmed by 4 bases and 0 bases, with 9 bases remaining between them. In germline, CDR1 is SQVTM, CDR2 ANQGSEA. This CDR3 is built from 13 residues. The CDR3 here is CSVGKGMNTEAFF. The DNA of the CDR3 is TGCAGCGTTGGGAAGGGCATGAACACTGAAGCTTTCTTT.

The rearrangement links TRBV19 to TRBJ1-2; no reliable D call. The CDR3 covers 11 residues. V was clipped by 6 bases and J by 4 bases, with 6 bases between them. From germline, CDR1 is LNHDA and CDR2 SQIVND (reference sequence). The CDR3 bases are TGTGCCAGTAGAACAGCCTATGGCTACACCTTC. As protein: CASRTAYGYTF.

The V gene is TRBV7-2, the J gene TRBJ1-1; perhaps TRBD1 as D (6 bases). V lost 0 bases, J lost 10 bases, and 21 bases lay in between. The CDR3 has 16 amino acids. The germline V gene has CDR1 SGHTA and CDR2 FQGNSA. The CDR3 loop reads CASSLARAGAIQGAFF. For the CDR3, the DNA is TGTGCCAGCAGCTTAGCTAGGGCAGGGGCAATCCAAGGAGCTTTCTTT.